Reported below is one T cell receptor beta chain. Its antigen remains unknown. PCR used 60 Vbeta primers and 13 Jbeta primers. The data were produced by immunoSEQ multiplex PCR, yet TCRdb's version contains in-frame clones alone and is incomplete. Here the sample spans approximately 220,000 clones, around 76% being singletons. These data are taken from a study of cytomegalovirus exposure and HLA in healthy donors. Study results and limitations: Beyond CMV serostatus, there was no information to go on about immune exposure.

There are 14 residues in the CDR3. V was pared by 1 base and J by 8 bases, with 1 base of the junction left unmatched. From germline, CDR1 is SQVTM and CDR2 ANQGSEA. The clonotype was recovered from a young man in good health and CMV-seronegative. The J gene is TRBJ2-1, the V gene TRBV29-1; 14 bases fit TRBD2. The sample was PBMCs. CDR3 sequence: CSVEGLAGGDEQFF. The DNA of the CDR3 is TGCAGCGTTGAAGGACTAGCGGGGGGGGATGAGCAGTTCTTC.